The 9 T cell receptor beta chains reported below all come from one sample, sequenced in a study of response to subunit inactivated influenza vaccine. TCRdb re-analysed the RT-PCR reads in MiXCR, keeping a single row per CDR3 protein. The data contain almost 250,000 distinct CDR3 sequences, over 9% of them singletons. Sequenced material: non-naive T cells sorted from PBMCs, taken 14 to 15 days before vaccination. Source of these receptors: a man aged 50 or older who received an inactivated influenza vaccine.

The sample holds a few counts of this clonotype. J is TRBJ1-4 and V is TRBV6-1, with 7 bases matching TRBD1. The V segment lost 5 bases and the J segment 7 bases; nucleotides outside the gene matches: 7. This CDR3 spans 14 amino acids. The germline gives CDR1 MNHNS, CDR2 SASEGT. CDR3 bases: TGTGCCAGCAGTCAGGGGGGTTTGCGTGAAAAACTGTTTTTT. The encoded protein is CASSQGGLREKLFF.

The table lists this clonotype with a few counts. The rearrangement uses TRBV20-1 and TRBJ2-7; TRBD2 aligns across 10 bases. This CDR3 has 16 amino acids. Germline trimming cut 4 bases from V and 2 bases from J; bases unmatched to any gene: 11. Germline V gives CDR1 DFQATT, CDR2 SNEGSKA (reference sequence). CDR3 bases: TGCAGTGCTAAAGACCCTATAGCGGGGGGCCCCTACGAGCAGTACTTC. Its protein is CSAKDPIAGGPYEQYF.

This clonotype was detected a few times. The genes are TRBV9 and TRBJ1-4; no reliable D call. V dropped 2 bases and J dropped 0 bases, with 5 bases sitting between them. The CDR3 has 14 amino acids. Germline V gene sequence: CDR1 SGDLS, CDR2 YYNGEE. CDR3: CASSVTATNEKLFF. The CDR3 region has the DNA TGTGCCAGCAGCGTGACTGCAACTAATGAAAAACTGTTTTTT.

In this sample, this clonotype turned up a few times. The chain recombines TRBV20-1 with TRBJ1-5; 8 bases line up with TRBD1. CDR1 is DFQATT, CDR2 SNEGSKA, per germline (reference sequence). The CDR3 is 15 residues long. V gave up 6 bases and J gave up 3 bases; unmatched junction bases: 10. In DNA form, the CDR3 reads TGCAGTGCAAACCGACAGGGGATATTCAATCAGCCCCAGCATTTT. This codes for CSANRQGIFNQPQHF.

This clonotype was counted at least ten times. The rearrangement uses TRBV5-1 and TRBJ1-6, with D tentatively TRBD1 (5 bases). The CDR3 is 15 amino acids. CDR1 and CDR2 (germline): SGHRS, YFSETQ. The V end was cut by 4 bases, the J end by 7 bases, with 15 bases between. CDR3 residues: CASSRAGTRNSPLHF. The CDR3 DNA reads as TGCGCCAGCAGCAGAGCCGGGACTCGAAATTCACCCCTCCACTTT.

This clonotype was seen ten or more times. The chain recombines TRBV24-1 with TRBJ2-4; maybe TRBD1 (6 bases). Trimming pared 9 bases from V and 9 bases from J, leaving 11 bases between. CDR1 KGHDR and CDR2 SFDVKD come from the germline V gene. The CDR3 sequence is 11 residues long. CDR3 in amino acids: CATGQGSIQYF. DNA for the CDR3: TGTGCCACCGGTCAGGGGTCCATTCAGTACTTC.

This sequence joins TRBV7-2 and TRBJ2-3, with 7 bases lining up with TRBD2. V lost 5 bases, J lost 0 bases, and 8 bases stayed unmatched. This CDR3 contains 16 residues. The germline V gene encodes CDR1 SGHTA and CDR2 FQGNSA. As DNA, the CDR3 is TGTGCCAGCAGCCCCGGACTAGACTCTAGCACAGATACGCAGTATTTT. This translates into CASSPGLDSSTDTQYF.

The V and J genes are TRBV7-2 and TRBJ1-2; 9 positions agree with TRBD1. V gave up 2 bases and J gave up 8 bases; unmatched junction bases: 9. CDR3 size: 15 residues. Germline assignment: CDR1 SGHTA and CDR2 FQGNSA. This chain's CDR3 is CASSLKDRGKGGYTF. CDR3 nucleotide sequence: TGTGCCAGCAGCTTAAAAGACAGGGGGAAAGGAGGCTACACCTTC.

The chain joins TRBV5-1 to TRBJ1-2; a possible D gene is TRBD1 (6 bases). CDR1 is SGHRS, CDR2 YFSETQ, per germline. The CDR3 loop spans 16 amino acids. V was shortened by 0 bases and J by 3 bases, with 15 bases between the two germline ends. CDR3 loop: CASSLEGRGNDYGYTF. The CDR3 DNA sequence: TGCGCCAGCAGCTTGGAGGGCAGGGGTAACGACTATGGCTACACCTTC.